Shown below are 3 T cell receptor beta chains from a single sample sequenced in a study of OX40 agonist ivuxolimab in advanced cancers. This table comes from immunoSEQ multiplex PCR, and its TCRdb copy is limited to in-frame clones, with some not included. This table has fewer than 85,000 clones, roughly 85% appearing once. Here the sequenced sample was CD4+ or CD8+ T cells sorted from blood, taken in a trial of the OX40 agonist ivuxolimab. All receptors derive from an adult with an advanced solid tumor such as melanoma, head and neck, liver or kidney cancer.

CDR3 nucleotides: TGTGCCAGCAGGCGGGGGGACAGGATGAACACTGAAGCTTTCTTT. This translates into CASRRGDRMNTEAFF. This chain connects TRBV7-8 to TRBJ1-1, with 8 bases that match TRBD1. Germline loops: CDR1 SGHVS, CDR2 FQNEAQ. This CDR3 is built from 15 residues. Trimming removed 6 bases from V and 0 bases from J; junction bases left unmatched: 6.

This clone turned up a few times. The chain combines TRBV7-9 with TRBJ2-5; possible D gene TRBD2, 6 bases. This CDR3 is 15 amino acids long. V gave up 5 bases and J gave up 0 bases, with 13 bases separating them. CDR1 and CDR2 from the germline V gene are SEHNR and FQNEAQ (reference sequence). This CDR3 is CASSPGTSYQETQYF. DNA for the CDR3: TGTGCCAGCAGCCCTGGGACTTCGTACCAAGAGACCCAGTACTTC. Together with reference TRBV7-9 and TRBJ2-5, the CDR3 gives the full variable domain: DTGVSQNPRHKITKRGQNVTFRCDPISEHNRLYWYRQTLGQGPEFLTYFQNEAQLEKSRLLSDRFSAERPKGSFSTLEIQRTEQGDSAMYLCASSPGTSYQETQYFGPGTRLLVL.

This rearrangement joins TRBV7-2 to TRBJ2-7, with D perhaps TRBD2 (6 bases). Germline-derived CDR1 and CDR2 are SGHTA and FQGNSA. The CDR3 runs to 14 residues. V was cut by 1 base and J by 7 bases, with 14 bases left in between. The CDR3 nucleotides are TGTGCCAGCAGCTTAGGCGGGGTAGGTTCAGAGCAGTACTTC. Translation: CASSLGGVGSEQYF.